What follows describes a single TCR beta chain. The data stem from a study of radiotherapy plus CTLA-4 blockade in lung cancer. The germline V and J ends were trimmed by 8 bases and 4 bases, with 11 bases remaining between them. Germline values: CDR1 MRHNA, CDR2 SNTAGT. The CDR3 loop spans 13 amino acids. Profiled with immunoSEQ multiplex PCR; TCRdb holds only in-frame clones, not every one. The sample comprises 30,000 to 35,000 clones, around 73% of which are singletons, and 7.5% rests with the top ten. The TCR sequence derives from a human donor with non-small cell lung cancer who had stable disease on radiotherapy plus ipilimumab. The sample here was peripheral blood, taken from a patient treated with radiotherapy plus ipilimumab. The chain is built from TRBV6-4 and TRBJ2-2; no clear D gene. The CDR3 here is CASEQWSTGELFF. CDR3 nucleotides: TGTGCCAGCGAGCAGTGGAGCACCGGGGAGCTGTTTTTT.